The T cell receptor (delta chain) described here comes from a study of Vδ1+ human thymocytes. Study observations and caveats: Thymic TRG and TRD repertoires appeared highly polyclonal.

Turning to this clone: Its antigen remains unidentified.

The template was reverse-transcribed extracted RNA. The CDR3 regions were amplified by multiplex PCR from V-gene primers to a constant-region primer. TCRdb re-analyzed the multiplex PCR reads via CATT. The repertoire holds 80,000 or so delta-chain clones, with about 38% as singletons. This CDR3 has 16 residues. V was pared by 2 bases and J by 2 bases, with 15 bases between. Germline V CDR1 and CDR2: TSWWSYY, QGS. The sequence derives from a boy in the first two years of life who had congenital heart surgery. The material sequenced was Vdelta1+ gamma-delta thymocytes from the thymus. The subset here: FACS-sorted CD3+ TCRalphabeta- TCRVdelta1+ TCRVdelta2- thymocytes. The rearrangement links TRDV1 to TRDJ1, with D perhaps TRDD3 (5 bases). The CDR3 protein is CALGETVYWPTDKLIF. The CDR3 region has the DNA TGTGCTCTTGGGGAAACGGTGTACTGGCCGACCGATAAACTCATCTTT.